The TCR beta chain under discussion was sequenced for a study of blood T cell repertoires in COVID-19. Study-level information: There were acute and convalescent COVID-19 samples, and they came from the United States, Italy and Spain. T cells, B-cell-depleted T cells, or PBMCs supplied cDNA or gDNA.

The CDR3 totals 15 residues. Trimming removed 9 bases at V and 8 bases at J, with 23 bases between. Germline values: CDR1 MNHEY, CDR2 SMNVEV (reference sequence). Methods used by the authors: Reference gene primer amplification gave nucleated cell count estimates. This table comes from immunoSEQ multiplex PCR, and its TCRdb copy is limited to in-frame clones, with some not included. The V and J calls and clone size come from that table; D and trimming were worked out from the DNA. The table records about 110,000 clones, approximately 80% of them present only once. This chain connects TRBV27 to TRBJ2-1; possibly TRBD2 for D (7 bases). The sequence was obtained from a woman in her seventies with acute or convalescent COVID-19. The source material was peripheral blood. This CDR3 is CASRRGGPVWDEQFF. The CDR3 DNA follows: TGTGCCAGTCGGAGGGGGGGCCCGGTTTGGGATGAGCAGTTCTTC.